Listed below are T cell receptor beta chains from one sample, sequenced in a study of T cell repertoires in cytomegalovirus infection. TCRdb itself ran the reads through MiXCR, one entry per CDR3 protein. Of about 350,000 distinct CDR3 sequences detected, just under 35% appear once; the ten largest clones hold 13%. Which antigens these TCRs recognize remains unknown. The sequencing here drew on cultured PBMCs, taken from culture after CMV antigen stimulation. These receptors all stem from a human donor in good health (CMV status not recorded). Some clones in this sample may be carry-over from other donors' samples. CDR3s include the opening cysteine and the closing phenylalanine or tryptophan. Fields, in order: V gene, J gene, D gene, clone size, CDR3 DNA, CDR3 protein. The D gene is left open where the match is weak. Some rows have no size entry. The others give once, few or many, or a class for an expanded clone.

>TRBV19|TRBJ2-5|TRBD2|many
TGTGCCAGTTCCCAGACTAGCGGGAGGAAGTTGATGGAGACCCAGTACTTC
CASSQTSGRKLMETQYF
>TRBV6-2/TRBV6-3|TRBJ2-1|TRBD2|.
TGTGCCAGCAGTCTGACTAGCGCTTACAATGAGCAGTTCTTC
CASSLTSAYNEQFF
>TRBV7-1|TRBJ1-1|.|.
TGTGCCAGCAGCATGTCGGCGGGGGCGAATGAAGCTTTCTTT
CASSMSAGANEAFF
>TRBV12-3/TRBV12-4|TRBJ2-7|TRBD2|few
TGTGCCAGCAGTCCCCTAGCGGGAGCCTACGAGCAGTACTTC
CASSPLAGAYEQYF
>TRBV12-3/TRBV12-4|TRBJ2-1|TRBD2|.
TGTGCCAGCAGTTTTTGGGGACTAGCGGAACCCAACGCTATGGGTGAGCAGTTCTTC
CASSFWGLAEPNAMGEQFF
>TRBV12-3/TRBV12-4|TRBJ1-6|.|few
TGTGCCAGCATTCTTAGCTTTGGGAAACCCCTCCACTTT
CASILSFGKPLHF
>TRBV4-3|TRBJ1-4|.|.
TGCGCCAGCAGCCAAGAAGCCTCGATGGGGGGGGCTTTTAGTGAAAAACTGTTTTTT
CASSQEASMGGAFSEKLFF
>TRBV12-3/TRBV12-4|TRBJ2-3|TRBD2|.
TGTGCCAGCAGTTTGGGTCTAGCGGGGTTGGATACGCAGTATTTT
CASSLGLAGLDTQYF
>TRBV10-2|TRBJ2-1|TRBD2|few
TGCGCCAGCAGACTAGCGATCAATGAGCAGTTCTTC
CASRLAINEQFF
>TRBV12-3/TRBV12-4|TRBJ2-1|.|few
TGTGCCAGCAGTTTGGATGAGAATGAGCAGTTCTTC
CASSLDENEQFF
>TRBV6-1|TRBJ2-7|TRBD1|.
TGTGCCAGCACCTTACAGGGGGCGTGGGAGCAGTACTTC
CASTLQGAWEQYF
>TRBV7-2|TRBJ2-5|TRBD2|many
TGTGCCAGCAGCTTGTCGGGACTAGCCTCAGGGACCCAGTACTTC
CASSLSGLASGTQYF
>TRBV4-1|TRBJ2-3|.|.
TGCGCCAGCAGCCAAGACCCTTCGGAAGATACGAAGTATTTT
CASSQDPSEDTKYF
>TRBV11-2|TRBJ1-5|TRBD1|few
TGTGCCAGCAGCTCAGACAGGGGAGGCAATCAGCCCCAGCATTTT
CASSSDRGGNQPQHF
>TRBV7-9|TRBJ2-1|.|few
TGTGCCAGCAGGAGAGACAATGAGCAGTTCTTC
CASRRDNEQFF
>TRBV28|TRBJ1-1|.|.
TGTGCCAGCAGTTTGGCTCGGGCAGGGAACACTGAAGCTTTCTTT
CASSLARAGNTEAFF
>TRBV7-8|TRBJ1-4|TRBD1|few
TGTGCCAGCACCTACATAACAGGGGGTTATGAAAAACTGTTTTTT
CASTYITGGYEKLFF
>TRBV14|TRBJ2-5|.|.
TGTGCCAGCAGCCAGGCGGGAAGGTCAGAGACCCAGTACTTC
CASSQAGRSETQYF
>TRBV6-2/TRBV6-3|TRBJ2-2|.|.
TGTGCCAGCAGCAACGGACTTAACACCGGGGAGCTGTTTTTT
CASSNGLNTGELFF
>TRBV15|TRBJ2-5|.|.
TGTGCCACCGGTGTTAGTCGGGAGACCCAGTACTTC
CATGVSRETQYF
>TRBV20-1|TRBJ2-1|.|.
TGCAGTGCTCAGATCAGCAATGAGCAGTTCTTC
CSAQISNEQFF
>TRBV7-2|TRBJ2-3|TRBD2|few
TGTGCCAGCAGCGTACGGGGAGCGGGACTCACAGATACGCAGTATTTT
CASSVRGAGLTDTQYF
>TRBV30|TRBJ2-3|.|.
TGTGCCTGGAGTGGGAGCGGCACAGATACGCAGTATTTT
CAWSGSGTDTQYF
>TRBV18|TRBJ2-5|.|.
TGTGCCAGCTCATTACAGACGAGCACGGAGGGGGAGACCCAGTACTTC
CASSLQTSTEGETQYF
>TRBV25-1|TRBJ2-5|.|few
TGTGCCAGCAGTGAAAGGGGGGTAAGGGAGACCCAGTACTTC
CASSERGVRETQYF
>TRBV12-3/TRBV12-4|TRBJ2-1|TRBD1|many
TGTGCCAGCAGTTTAACAGGGGGGTACAATGAGCAGTTCTTC
CASSLTGGYNEQFF
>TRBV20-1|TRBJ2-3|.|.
TGCAGTGCTAGGTCAGATACGCAGTATTTT
CSARSDTQYF
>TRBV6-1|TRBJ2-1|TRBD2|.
TGTGCCAGCAGTTCACACGGGACTAGCGGATACAATGAGCAGTTCTTC
CASSSHGTSGYNEQFF
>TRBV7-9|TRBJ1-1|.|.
TGTGCCAGCAGCCAAATGGCAGGGGCCAACGTGAACACTGAAGCTTTCTTT
CASSQMAGANVNTEAFF
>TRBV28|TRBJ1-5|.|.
TGTGCCAGCAGTTTTCAAACAGGATCCTTCCAGCCCCAGCATTTT
CASSFQTGSFQPQHF
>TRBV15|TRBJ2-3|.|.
TGTGCCACCAGCAGGTCGAGACTACACCCCTCCACAGATACGCAGTATTTT
CATSRSRLHPSTDTQYF
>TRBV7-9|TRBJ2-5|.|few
TGTGCCAGCAGCTTAGAGGCGTTTCAAGAGACCCAGTACTTC
CASSLEAFQETQYF
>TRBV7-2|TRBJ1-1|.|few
TGTGCCAGCAGCCGAAGGGGGTCCCGCACAGGGGCTTTCTTT
CASSRRGSRTGAFF
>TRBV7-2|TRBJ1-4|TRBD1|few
TGTGCCAGCAGCTTAGTAAAGGGGGCGCATGAAAAACTGTTTTTT
CASSLVKGAHEKLFF
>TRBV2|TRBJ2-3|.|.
TGTGCCAGCAGTGAAGATGCGGGGATCATTTCAGATACGCAGTATTTT
CASSEDAGIISDTQYF
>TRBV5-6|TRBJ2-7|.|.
TGTGCCAGCAGCTTTCGCGGGAACTACGAGCAGTACTTC
CASSFRGNYEQYF
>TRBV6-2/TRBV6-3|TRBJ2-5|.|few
TGTGCCAGCCATAAGGACGGTCAAGAGACCCAGTACTTC
CASHKDGQETQYF
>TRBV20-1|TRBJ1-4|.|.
TGCAGTGCCTCAGATGAGGGTGAAAAACTGTTTTTT
CSASDEGEKLFF
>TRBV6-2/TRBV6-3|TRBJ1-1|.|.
TGTGCCAGCAGCTATGCTCGGACACAAAAAGCTTTCTTT
CASSYARTQKAFF
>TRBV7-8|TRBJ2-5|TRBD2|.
TGTGCCAGCAGCCCTTTGGGACTAGCGGGAGCGTTAGAGCGGGAGACCCAGTACTTC
CASSPLGLAGALERETQYF
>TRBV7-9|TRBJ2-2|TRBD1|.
TGTGCCAGCACCACAGTGGCGGGTGCATACGGACAGGGGAGGACCGGGGAGCTGTTTTTT
CASTTVAGAYGQGRTGELFF